This TCR beta chain was identified during a study of blood T cell repertoires in COVID-19. The wider study: Sites across the United States, Italy and Spain contributed samples from acute and convalescent COVID-19. In each case, the material was cDNA or gDNA derived from T cells, B-cell-depleted T cells, or PBMCs.

After removal of 5 bases from V and 2 bases from J, the junction contained 7 bases not matched to a gene. CDR1 SEHNR and CDR2 FQNEAQ come from the germline V gene (reference sequence). The CDR3 loop spans 15 amino acids. Authors' data handling: Amplified reference gene primers provided the basis for estimating nucleated cell counts. The protocol was immunoSEQ multiplex PCR, while the TCRdb copy is restricted to in-frame clones and leaves out a portion. From that table come the V and J calls and clone size; the DNA was used to work out D and trimming. Of over 150,000 clones listed, 70% to 90% are singletons.

The clonotype originates from an older man with COVID-19, enrolled during active disease. The gene calls are TRBV7-9 and TRBJ2-3, with TRBD1 matching over 7 bases. The sequenced sample consisted of peripheral blood. CDR3 sequence (DNA): TGTGCCAGCAGCAAGGCCGGGACAGCCACAGATACGCAGTATTTT. Translated: CASSKAGTATDTQYF.